A selection of T cell receptor beta chains follows, all from one sample in a study of blood T cell repertoires in COVID-19. The table came from immunoSEQ multiplex PCR; TCRdb's copy has only in-frame clones and leaves some out. Of roughly 260,000 clones detected, about nine tenths appear once; the ten largest clones hold approximately 3.7%. Sequencing was performed on peripheral blood. These TCRs come from a man in his 60s who had recovered from COVID-19. Each CDR3 is given with its conserved first and last residue. A D gene is named only where the DNA matches it firmly. Not all rows give a size; the values are once, few, many and, for expanded clones, a class.

clone_size	d_call	j_call	v_call	cdr3_aa	cdr3_nt
NA	NA	TRBJ2-1	TRBV10-1	CASSLDKGSYNEQFF	TGCGCCAGCAGTTTGGACAAAGGCTCCTACAATGAGCAGTTCTTC
NA	TRBD1	TRBJ2-7	TRBV10-2	CASRVGGQGVLGSYEQYF	TGCGCCAGCAGGGTAGGGGGACAGGGGGTGTTAGGCTCCTACGAGCAGTACTTC
NA	TRBD1	TRBJ1-1	TRBV6-5	CASRNDREVTEAFF	TGTGCCAGCAGAAACGACAGGGAGGTTACTGAAGCTTTCTTT
NA	TRBD1	TRBJ2-3	TRBV5-6	CASSLPTGTVSTDTQYF	TGTGCCAGCAGCCTGCCAACCGGGACAGTTAGCACAGATACGCAGTATTTT
NA	NA	TRBJ1-4	TRBV5-6	CASSLSGEKLFF	TGTGCCAGCAGCTTGTCGGGTGAAAAACTGTTTTTT
NA	NA	TRBJ1-3	TRBV6-1	CASSELAGRGNTIYF	TGTGCCAGCAGTGAATTGGCAGGGCGAGGAAACACCATATATTTT
NA	TRBD2	TRBJ2-3	TRBV19	CASSIDQGGGTDTQYF	TGTGCCAGTAGTATAGACCAGGGAGGGGGCACAGATACGCAGTATTTT
NA	NA	TRBJ2-7	TRBV15	CATSTQGYEQYF	TGTGCCACCAGCACACAGGGCTACGAGCAGTACTTC
NA	NA	TRBJ1-6	TRBV6-5	CASSPRTRVNSPLHF	TGTGCCAGCAGCCCAAGGACGAGGGTTAATTCACCCCTCCACTTT
NA	TRBD1	TRBJ2-7	TRBV5-4	CASSYRTGDEQYF	TGTGCCAGCAGCTATCGAACAGGGGACGAGCAGTACTTC
NA	TRBD1	TRBJ1-2	TRBV4-1	CASSPKQGASYGYTF	TGCGCCAGCAGCCCGAAACAGGGGGCAAGCTATGGCTACACCTTC
NA	NA	TRBJ1-5	TRBV6-1	CASSERTAYQPQHF	TGTGCCAGCAGTGAAAGGACAGCTTATCAGCCCCAGCATTTT
few	NA	TRBJ1-2	TRBV1	CTSSPRENGGAF	TGCACCAGCAGCCCCCGGGAAAACGGAGGAGCCTTC
NA	NA	TRBJ2-7	TRBV6-2/TRBV6-3	CASSYGQGLFYEQYF	TGTGCCAGCAGTTACGGGCAGGGGCTCTTCTACGAGCAGTACTTC
NA	TRBD1	TRBJ1-3	TRBV18	CASSPSTGQVSGNTIYF	TGTGCCAGCTCACCCTCTACGGGACAGGTCTCTGGAAACACCATATATTTT
NA	TRBD1	TRBJ1-1	TRBV9	CASSSPGQMNTEAFF	TGTGCCAGCAGTTCACCGGGACAGATGAACACTGAAGCTTTCTTT
NA	TRBD1	TRBJ2-3	TRBV5-1	CASSYSRTGTGSTDTQYF	TGCGCCAGCAGTTACTCTCGTACCGGGACAGGGTCCACAGATACGCAGTATTTT
NA	TRBD1	TRBJ2-7	TRBV6-5	CASSYPDTGGEGYF	TGTGCCAGCAGTTACCCCGATACAGGGGGTGAGGGGTACTTC
NA	NA	TRBJ1-1	TRBV12-3/TRBV12-4	CASSRQREAFF	TGTGCCAGCAGCAGACAGAGAGAAGCTTTCTTT
NA	NA	TRBJ2-7	TRBV11-2	CASSLGGTPYEQYF	TGTGCCAGCAGCTTAGGGGGGACACCCTACGAGCAGTACTTC
NA	NA	TRBJ2-2	TRBV4-2	CASSQGIEIAGELFF	TGTGCCAGCAGCCAAGGTATTGAGATAGCCGGGGAGCTGTTTTTT
NA	NA	TRBJ1-2	TRBV19	CASTPGSGSSYGYTF	TGTGCCAGTACCCCGGGGTCCGGTTCTTCCTATGGCTACACCTTC
NA	NA	TRBJ2-5	TRBV3-1/TRBV3-2	CASSQGWASQETQYF	TGTGCCAGCAGCCAAGGGTGGGCAAGCCAAGAGACCCAGTACTTC
few	NA	TRBJ1-3	TRBV6-5	CAIGLGNTIYF	TGTGCCATCGGGTTGGGAAACACCATATATTTT
NA	NA	TRBJ1-1	TRBV12-3/TRBV12-4	CATLNWNTEAFF	TGTGCCACCCTGAACTGGAACACTGAAGCTTTCTTT